This T cell receptor beta chain was retrieved from a study of blood T cell repertoires in COVID-19. Overall study: The origin of the acute and convalescent COVID-19 samples was the United States, Italy and Spain. From T cells, B-cell-depleted T cells, or PBMCs came the material, which was cDNA or gDNA.

Original analysis: The assay estimated nucleated cells by amplifying reference gene primers. Repertoires were generated with immunoSEQ multiplex PCR, while TCRdb's copy carries only in-frame clones and drops some. V and J calls plus clone size are reproduced from that table; the DNA served to infer D and trimming. This table has roughly 170,000 clones, about 87% appearing once. CDR1 is LGHNA, CDR2 YSLEER, per germline. V lost 1 base to trimming and J lost 9 bases; unmatched junction nucleotides: 8. The length of the CDR3 is 15 residues. Recruited during active infection, patients (from Seattle) were subsequently followed longitudinally.

This rearrangement joins TRBV4-3 to TRBJ2-1, with 8 nucleotides matching TRBD2. The source is a woman in her 70s with COVID-19, enrolled during active disease. Sequencing used peripheral blood. CDR3 DNA: TGCGCCAGCAGCCAAGGCCCAGCGGGAGAATCTGAGCAGTTCTTC. Translation: CASSQGPAGESEQFF.